Listed below are T cell receptor beta chains from one sample, sequenced in a study of early stage breast cancer tumors. The protocol was immunoSEQ multiplex PCR, while the TCRdb copy is restricted to in-frame clones and leaves out a portion. The sample shows 5,500 to 7,000 clones, over 65% of them seen only once. The sample consisted of normal breast tissue next to the tumor. The receptors originated from a person aged 45-60 years with breast cancer. Each CDR3 is given with its conserved first and last residue. Each record gives: CDR3 protein, CDR3 DNA, clone size, D gene, V gene, J gene. A D gene is named only where the DNA matches it firmly. Part of the rows lack a size; the others show once, few, many or a class for expanded clones.

CDR3 protein: CATSMSGHHQPQHF; CDR3 DNA: TGTGCCACCAGCATGAGCGGTCACCATCAGCCCCAGCATTTT; clone size: few; D gene: NA; V gene: TRBV15; J gene: TRBJ1-5
CDR3 protein: CASTLGLNQPQHF; CDR3 DNA: TGTGCCAGCACGTTAGGCCTCAATCAGCCCCAGCATTTT; clone size: few; D gene: NA; V gene: TRBV6-1; J gene: TRBJ1-5
CDR3 protein: CASSMRLDTYEQYF; CDR3 DNA: TGTGCCAGTAGTATGAGACTCGACACCTACGAGCAGTACTTC; clone size: NA; D gene: NA; V gene: TRBV19; J gene: TRBJ2-7
CDR3 protein: CASTHVAGGSDTQYF; CDR3 DNA: TGTGCCAGTACACATGTAGCGGGAGGGTCAGATACGCAGTATTTT; clone size: NA; D gene: TRBD2; V gene: TRBV19; J gene: TRBJ2-3
CDR3 protein: CASSSGGASTDTQYF; CDR3 DNA: TGTGCCAGCAGTTCCGGGGGTGCTAGCACAGATACGCAGTATTTT; clone size: NA; D gene: NA; V gene: TRBV27; J gene: TRBJ2-3
CDR3 protein: CASSLDGVLDEQFF; CDR3 DNA: TGTGCCAGCAGCTTAGACGGCGTCCTCGATGAGCAGTTCTTC; clone size: few; D gene: NA; V gene: TRBV7-2; J gene: TRBJ2-1
CDR3 protein: CASSLDSNQPQHF; CDR3 DNA: TGTGCCAGCAGCTTGGATAGCAATCAGCCCCAGCATTTT; clone size: NA; D gene: NA; V gene: TRBV5-4; J gene: TRBJ1-5
CDR3 protein: CASSHLEATGGRRLFF; CDR3 DNA: TGTGCCAGCAGTCACCTTGAAGCGACAGGGGGCCGTCGGCTGTTTTTT; clone size: NA; D gene: TRBD1; V gene: TRBV7-9; J gene: TRBJ2-2
CDR3 protein: CAWSVQDRSSYEQYF; CDR3 DNA: TGTGCCTGGAGTGTACAGGACAGGAGCTCCTACGAGCAGTACTTC; clone size: NA; D gene: TRBD1; V gene: TRBV30; J gene: TRBJ2-7
CDR3 protein: CASSQGTGGYEQYF; CDR3 DNA: TGTGCCAGCAGCCAGGGGACAGGGGGCTACGAGCAGTACTTC; clone size: NA; D gene: TRBD1; V gene: TRBV14; J gene: TRBJ2-7
CDR3 protein: CASSRTVRETQYF; CDR3 DNA: TGTGCCAGTAGTAGGACAGTAAGAGAGACCCAGTACTTC; clone size: NA; D gene: NA; V gene: TRBV19; J gene: TRBJ2-5